Listed below are T cell receptor beta chains from one sample, sequenced in a study of cytomegalovirus exposure and HLA in healthy donors. Sequenced by immunoSEQ multiplex PCR; TCRdb stores in-frame clones only, minus some. The data contain about 150,000 clones, around 74% of them singletons. Sequencing was performed on PBMCs. The receptors were sampled from a man in his late teens or twenties in good health and CMV-seronegative. The CDR3 runs from the conserved cysteine through the conserved F or W.

J,V,CDR3
TRBJ2-3,TRBV6-5,CASSRPGENWYF
TRBJ2-2,TRBV5-1,CASSPPAGTNTGELFF
TRBJ1-4,TRBV5-6,CASSFPGQGYEKLFF
TRBJ1-1,TRBV4-1,CASSQDRGQRQAFF
TRBJ1-1,TRBV7-9,CASSFAPIRQKRMNTEAFF
TRBJ1-3,TRBV19,CASRTFSSGNTIYF
TRBJ2-3,TRBV18,CASSRTGETDTQYF
TRBJ1-1,TRBV7-9,CASSLGALGDTTEAFF
TRBJ2-2,TRBV30,CAWSGTSEYTGELFF
TRBJ1-2,TRBV6-5,CATAGGSYGYTF
TRBJ2-1,TRBV18,CASLLGGGPSEQFF
TRBJ2-7,TRBV19,CASMDRGAYEQYF
TRBJ1-2,TRBV29-1,CSVDRRREVGGYTF
TRBJ1-4,TRBV2,CASDGTANEKLFF
TRBJ1-1,TRBV27,CASSPIQGWMNTEAFF
TRBJ1-1,TRBV5-1,CASKRYVAGNTEAFF
TRBJ2-2,TRBV29-1,CSVEGGQRNTGELFF
TRBJ2-1,TRBV6-1,CAIRQGVLNEQFF
TRBJ1-1,TRBV5-1,CASSSTRGTEAFF
TRBJ2-1,TRBV5-1,CASSLVPTGGGRTNEQFF
TRBJ1-3,TRBV18,CASSPPGTAVSGNTIYF
TRBJ2-2,TRBV7-9,CASIKPIGQGVTGELFF
TRBJ1-5,TRBV5-5,CASSLAAGAQPQHF
TRBJ1-1,TRBV23-1,CASSQSMGDRPNTEAFF
TRBJ2-7,TRBV4-3,CASSQDNTFNYEQYF
TRBJ1-1,TRBV6-5,CATPEGGTEAFF
TRBJ1-1,TRBV10-1,CASTRGGGTEAFF
TRBJ2-5,TRBV29-1,CSVFTGGEETQYF
TRBJ1-5,TRBV30,CAWSRQGAGNQPQHF
TRBJ2-2,TRBV12-5,CASGGRYGELFF
TRBJ1-1,TRBV29-1,CSVPGTEAFF
TRBJ1-1,TRBV2,CASSVEGNTEAFF
TRBJ1-5,TRBV6-5,CASSWVDRSLNQPQHF
TRBJ2-3,TRBV7-9,CASSLAEASGGLTDTQYF
TRBJ2-1,TRBV11-1,CASSPPWDIAYNEQFF
TRBJ2-2,TRBV4-1,CASSLPSRRGVDTGELFF
TRBJ1-4,TRBV19,CASSRPGQGREKLFF
TRBJ2-4,TRBV4-1,CASRPGAAGSLAKNSQYF
TRBJ2-3,TRBV27,CASSPPPLAGTDTQYF
TRBJ1-1,TRBV5-5,CASTNRDMNTEAFF